This T cell receptor (beta chain) was observed in a study of blood T cell repertoires in COVID-19 (dated by TCRdb to the early 2020s). As for the study more broadly: Samples from collaborators originated in the United States, Italy and Spain and spanned both the acute and convalescent phases of COVID-19. The prospective study material was composed of cDNA or gDNA derived from T cells, B-cell-depleted T cells, or PBMCs. Subjects who had been exposed to COVID-19, were actively infected with it, or had recovered from it provided the deeply sampled blood TCRbeta repertoires that made up the dataset. The repertoires were released in a freely available public database intended as a resource for research on the immune response to SARS-CoV-2. Samples came from the ongoing ImmuneRACE study (first 160 participants) plus 1,254 subjects from 6 global collaborators. Sample metadata almost always included a de-identified subject ID, COVID-19 status, age in years and sex. Where HLA class I and class II types were available, the types were taken from metadata supplied by the sample provider, not from assay-based typing.

On this clone: What antigen it recognizes has not been identified. The input lacks base qualities; no much larger clone sits a single base away.

Per the germline V gene, SGHVS is the CDR1 and FNYEAQ is the CDR2. The cysteine opens and the phenylalanine closes a CDR3 of 12 amino acids. Only CDR3 DNA is held: 36 bases, read in frame from base 1. Trimming costs V 4 bases and J 4 bases, and their ends lie 6 bases apart. Samples from volunteer blood donors who had recovered from COVID-19 were contributed by a second Seattle source. Collaborating institutions collected whole blood in K2EDTA tubes following their own protocols. For TCRbeta analysis, collaborator samples were shipped as frozen whole blood, as isolated PBMCs, or as DNA extracted from either sample type. On the study overall, not on this receptor specifically: How much clinical and demographic metadata was included differed by source and by participant, and the metadata was provided uncurated.

The immunoSEQ Assay, a bias-controlled multiplex PCR, was used to amplify TCRbeta CDR3 regions from genomic DNA. On the study's bioinformatics: Within the assay, amplification of reference gene primers was used to estimate how many nucleated cells each sample contained. To quantify the absolute abundance of each unique TCRbeta CDR3 rearrangement, sequence reads were collapsed and filtered. For each sample, productive Simpson clonality was calculated by taking the square root of Simpson's diversity index across productive rearrangements. Not all clones reach the TCRdb copy of this immuneACCESS table, which keeps in-frame sequences only. Checked studies attribute under half of the gap to unresolved V genes and leave the rest unexplained. V and J calls and clone size follow that table, whereas D and trimming were derived from the DNA. This sample lists hundreds of thousands of clones; about 90% were detected once. The ten largest make up approximately 2% of the sample.

Recombination linked TRBV7-6 to TRBJ2-3; confidence is insufficient to name the D gene. This TCR was sampled from a woman under 40 who had recovered from COVID-19. What was sequenced was peripheral blood. The CDR3 region has the sequence CASSSVSDTQYF. The DNA reads as follows: TGTGCCAGCAGCTCAGTTTCAGATACGCAGTATTTT.